This T cell receptor beta chain was retrieved from a study of blood T cells in healthy people across ages. Primers used in a second PCR of roughly 7 to 12 cycles were a sample-barcoded 5' primer and a J-beta primer mix. TCRdb passed the 5' RACE reads through MiXCR, listing each CDR3 protein once. The sample has about 1,800,000 distinct CDR3 sequences, 25% to 30% seen once; the top ten hold approximately 7.7%. The V gene's germline CDR1 is SGHDN and CDR2 FVKESK. Between the trimmed V and J ends, which lost 4 bases and 4 bases, there was a span of 12 bases. CDR3 size: 14 residues. Whole-study findings and limits: Changes seen in expanded clonotypes were possibly confounded by donor CMV status left unknown. Diversity was estimated from one million T cells, and these estimates were considered underestimates.

Of note for this clonotype: Its antigen is currently unknown.

The sequence was obtained from a woman under 40 in good health. The chain recombines TRBV14 with TRBJ2-3; D uncertain. The sequenced sample consisted of blood. In nucleotides, the CDR3 is TGTGCCAGCAGCCTAGACCTTATTGCAGATACGCAGTATTTT. This encodes CASSLDLIADTQYF. Full variable domain (rest looked up from reference TRBV14 and TRBJ2-3): EAGVTQFPSHSVIEKGQTVTLRCDPISGHDNLYWYRRVMGKEIKFLLHFVKESKQDESGMPNNRFLAERTGGTYSTLKVQPAELEDSGVYFCASSLDLIADTQYFGPGTRLTVL.